This is a list of T cell receptor beta chains from one sample in a study of coeliac disease. The protocol was immunoSEQ multiplex PCR, while the TCRdb copy is restricted to in-frame clones and leaves out a portion. Of approximately 2,200 clones in the sample, over 70% were seen once. Sequencing input: lymphocytes from the gut lamina propria. The receptor source for this set is a human donor without celiac disease. The CDR3 runs from the conserved cysteine through the conserved F or W. The D gene is left open where the match is weak. Rows may omit the clone size; those that give it use once, few, many or a size class.

TRBV7-2,TRBD2,TRBJ2-3,NA,CASSLGPTLAGTTDTQYF,TGTGCCAGCAGCTTAGGCCCTACTCTAGCGGGGACCACAGATACGCAGTATTTT
TRBV10-3,TRBD1,TRBJ1-6,NA,CAISESMEAGGNSPLHF,TGTGCCATCAGTGAGTCGATGGAGGCAGGGGGAAATTCACCCCTCCACTTT
TRBV7-9,NA,TRBJ1-1,NA,CASSPQGAVNTEAFF,TGTGCCAGCAGCCCCCAGGGTGCCGTGAACACTGAAGCTTTCTTT
TRBV4-2,NA,TRBJ2-1,NA,CASSLPLALENYNEQFF,TGTGCCAGCAGCCTACCCCTAGCCCTGGAAAACTACAATGAGCAGTTCTTC
TRBV7-2,TRBD1,TRBJ1-5,large,CASSLAQGGWDQPQHF,TGTGCCAGCAGCTTAGCCCAAGGGGGCTGGGATCAGCCCCAGCATTTT
TRBV4-1,NA,TRBJ1-3,few,CASSHLRTAGSGNTIYF,TGCGCCAGCAGCCACCTTAGGACAGCCGGCTCTGGAAACACCATATATTTT
TRBV21-1,NA,TRBJ2-7,NA,CASSTLTGVPSYEQYF,TGTGCCAGCAGCACCTTAACAGGGGTCCCCTCCTACGAGCAGTACTTC
TRBV5-6,TRBD2,TRBJ2-5,NA,CASSAGTSEETQYF,TGTGCCAGCAGCGCCGGGACTAGTGAAGAGACCCAGTACTTC
TRBV30,TRBD2,TRBJ2-5,once,CAWTSGETQYF,TGTGCCTGGACTAGCGGGGAGACCCAGTACTTC
TRBV5-1,NA,TRBJ2-7,NA,CASSSDGGYEQYF,TGCGCCAGCAGCTCAGACGGGGGATACGAGCAGTACTTC
TRBV9,NA,TRBJ2-3,NA,CASSPDLDSKGTQYF,TGTGCCAGCAGCCCCGATCTAGACTCCAAAGGTACGCAGTATTTT